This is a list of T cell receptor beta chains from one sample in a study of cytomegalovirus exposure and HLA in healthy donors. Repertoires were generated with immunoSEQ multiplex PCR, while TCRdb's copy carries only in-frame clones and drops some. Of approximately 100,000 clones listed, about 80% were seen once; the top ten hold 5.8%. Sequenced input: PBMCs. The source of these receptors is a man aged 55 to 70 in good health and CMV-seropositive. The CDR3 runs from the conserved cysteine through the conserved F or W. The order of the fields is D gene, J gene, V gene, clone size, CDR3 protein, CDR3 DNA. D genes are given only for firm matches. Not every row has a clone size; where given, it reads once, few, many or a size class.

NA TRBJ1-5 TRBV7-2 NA CASRHKGGNSNQPQHF TGTGCCAGCAGGCATAAGGGAGGGAACAGCAATCAGCCCCAGCATTTT
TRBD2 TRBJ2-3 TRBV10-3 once CAISGLAGGSSTDTQYF TGTGCCATCAGCGGACTAGCGGGGGGTTCTTCCACAGATACGCAGTATTTT
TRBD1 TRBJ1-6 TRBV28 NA CASSLWGTGTGSSYNSPLHF TGTGCCAGCAGTTTATGGGGGACCGGGACAGGATCTTCATATAATTCACCCCTCCACTTT
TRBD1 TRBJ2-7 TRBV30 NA CAWSVRGTGTYEQYF TGTGCCTGGAGTGTACGGGGGACAGGGACCTACGAGCAGTACTTC
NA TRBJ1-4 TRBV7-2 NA CASSLGHSNEKLFF TGTGCCAGCAGCTTAGGGCACAGTAATGAAAAACTGTTTTTT
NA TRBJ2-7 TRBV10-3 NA CAISPDYEQYF TGTGCCATCAGCCCAGACTACGAGCAGTACTTC
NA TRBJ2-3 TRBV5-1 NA CASSLDPPTGSDTQYF TGCGCCAGCAGCTTGGACCCCCCAACGGGTTCAGATACGCAGTATTTT
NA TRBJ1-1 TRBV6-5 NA CASSPSGTAYEAFF TGTGCCAGCAGTCCGTCCGGGACTGCCTACGAAGCTTTCTTT
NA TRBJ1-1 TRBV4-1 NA CASSPSYGFPTEAFF TGCGCCAGCAGTCCTTCCTACGGTTTTCCAACTGAAGCTTTCTTT
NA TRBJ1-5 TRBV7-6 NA CASSLGSDQPQHF TGTGCCAGCAGTTTGGGCAGTGATCAGCCCCAGCATTTT
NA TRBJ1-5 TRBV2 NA CASRGDGGGNQPQHF TGTGCCAGCAGAGGGGACGGGGGTGGCAATCAGCCCCAGCATTTT
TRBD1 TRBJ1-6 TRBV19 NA CASSTQGTYNSPLHF TGTGCCAGTAGTACACAGGGGACCTATAATTCACCCCTCCACTTT
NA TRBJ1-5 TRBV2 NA CASSGDTLMSSNQPQHF TGTGCCAGCAGTGGAGACACCCTTATGTCGAGCAATCAGCCCCAGCATTTT
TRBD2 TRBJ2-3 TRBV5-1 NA CASSPTSGGGTQYF TGCGCCAGCAGCCCGACTAGCGGGGGGGGTACGCAGTATTTT
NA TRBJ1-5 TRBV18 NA CASSPSGPEPQHF TGTGCCAGCTCACCCTCAGGTCCCGAACCCCAGCATTTT
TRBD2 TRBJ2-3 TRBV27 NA CASSLSRRGSTDTQYF TGTGCCAGCAGTTTATCGAGGCGGGGGAGCACAGATACGCAGTATTTT
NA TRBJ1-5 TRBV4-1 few CASSPDGGLGQPQHF TGCGCCAGCAGCCCGGACGGGGGGCTTGGCCAGCCCCAGCATTTT
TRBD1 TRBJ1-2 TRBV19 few CASRTGTGGYTF TGTGCCAGCCGGACCGGGACAGGGGGCTACACCTTC
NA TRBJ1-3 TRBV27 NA CASSYNGGSGNTIYF TGTGCCAGCAGCTACAACGGGGGCTCTGGAAACACCATATATTTT
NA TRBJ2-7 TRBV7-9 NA CASRWGEYEQYF TGTGCCAGCCGATGGGGGGAATACGAGCAGTACTTC
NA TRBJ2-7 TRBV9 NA CASSVGGSSEYEQYF TGTGCCAGCAGCGTAGGGGGCAGCAGCGAGTACGAGCAGTACTTC
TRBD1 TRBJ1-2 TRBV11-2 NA CASSRRQGSDTF TGTGCCAGCAGCAGGAGACAGGGGTCGGATACCTTC
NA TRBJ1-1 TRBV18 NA CASSPPRTANTEAFF TGTGCCAGCTCACCACCTAGGACAGCAAACACTGAAGCTTTCTTT
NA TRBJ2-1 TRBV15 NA CATSGLTGLGEQFF TGTGCCACCAGCGGTTTAACAGGGTTGGGTGAGCAGTTCTTC
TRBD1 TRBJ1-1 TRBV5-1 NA CASSFHDRVNTEAFF TGCGCCAGCAGCTTCCATGACAGGGTGAACACTGAAGCTTTCTTT
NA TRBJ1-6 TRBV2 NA CASSDDSNSPLHF TGTGCCAGCAGTGACGACAGTAATTCACCCCTCCACTTT
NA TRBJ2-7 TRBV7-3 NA CASSLNGMDEQYF TGTGCCAGCAGCTTAAACGGGATGGACGAGCAGTACTTC
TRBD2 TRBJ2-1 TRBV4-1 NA CASSQDKASGGKLRNEQFF TGCGCCAGCAGCCAAGATAAGGCTAGCGGGGGTAAACTACGCAATGAGCAGTTCTTC
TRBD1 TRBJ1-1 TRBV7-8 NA CASSLLGTGGMNTEAFF TGTGCCAGCAGCTTGCTGGGGACAGGGGGCATGAACACTGAAGCTTTCTTT
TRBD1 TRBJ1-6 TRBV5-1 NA CASSPTTGLDSPLHF TGCGCCAGCAGCCCAACGACAGGGTTAGATTCACCCCTCCACTTT
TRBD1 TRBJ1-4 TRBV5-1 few CASSWDRGSQKLFF TGCGCCAGCAGCTGGGACAGGGGGTCTCAAAAACTGTTTTTT
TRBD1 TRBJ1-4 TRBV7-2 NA CASSLEQGALTGGKLFF TGTGCCAGCAGCTTAGAACAGGGGGCCTTAACAGGCGGAAAACTGTTTTTT
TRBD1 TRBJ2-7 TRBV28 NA CASSPGTGASKGYEQYF TGTGCCAGCAGCCCGGGGACAGGGGCCTCGAAAGGATACGAGCAGTACTTC
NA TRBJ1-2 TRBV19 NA CASSSQLREINYGYTF TGTGCCAGTAGTAGCCAATTGAGGGAAATTAACTATGGCTACACCTTC
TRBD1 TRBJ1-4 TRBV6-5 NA CASSKDRTLNEKLFF TGTGCCAGCAGTAAGGACAGGACGCTTAATGAAAAACTGTTTTTT
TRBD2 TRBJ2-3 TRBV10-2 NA CASLAGTDTQYF TGCGCCAGCCTAGCGGGGACAGATACGCAGTATTTT
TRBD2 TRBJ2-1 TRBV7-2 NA CASSFGLAGGEQFF TGTGCCAGCAGCTTCGGACTAGCGGGGGGTGAGCAGTTCTTC
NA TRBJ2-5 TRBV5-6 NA CASSLPRETQYF TGTGCCAGCAGCCTCCCCCGTGAGACCCAGTACTTC
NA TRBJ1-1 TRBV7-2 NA CASSLQGNGAEAFF TGTGCCAGCAGCTTACAGGGAAATGGCGCTGAAGCTTTCTTT
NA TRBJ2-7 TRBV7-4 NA CASSLLALYEQYF TGTGCCAGCAGCTTGCTAGCTCTCTACGAGCAGTACTTC
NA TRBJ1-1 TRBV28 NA CASSRGVLNTEAFF TGTGCCAGCAGTCGGGGGGTATTGAACACTGAAGCTTTCTTT